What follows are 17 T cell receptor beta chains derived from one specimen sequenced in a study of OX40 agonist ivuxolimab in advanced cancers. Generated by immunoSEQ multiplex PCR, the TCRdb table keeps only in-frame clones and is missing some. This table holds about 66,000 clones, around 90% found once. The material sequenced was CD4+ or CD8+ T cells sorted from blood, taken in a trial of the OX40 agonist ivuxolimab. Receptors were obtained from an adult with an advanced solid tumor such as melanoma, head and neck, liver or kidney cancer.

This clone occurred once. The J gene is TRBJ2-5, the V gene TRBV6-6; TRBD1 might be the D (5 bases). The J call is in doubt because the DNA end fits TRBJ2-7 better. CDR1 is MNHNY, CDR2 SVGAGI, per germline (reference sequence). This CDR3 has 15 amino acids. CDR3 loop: CASSDTRQNSYEQYF. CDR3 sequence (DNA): TGTGCCAGCAGCGACACAAGACAGAACTCCTACGAGCAGTACTTC.

CDR3 sequence: CASSRGSAEQFF. The DNA of the CDR3 is TGCGCCAGCAGCCGGGGCAGCGCTGAGCAGTTCTTC. V usage is TRBV10-1 and J usage is TRBJ2-1; D is possibly TRBD1 or TRBD2 (5 bases each). V was pared by 6 bases and J by 9 bases, with 12 bases between. The CDR3 has 12 amino acids. Germline lookup yields CDR1 WNHNN and CDR2 SYGVQD (reference sequence).

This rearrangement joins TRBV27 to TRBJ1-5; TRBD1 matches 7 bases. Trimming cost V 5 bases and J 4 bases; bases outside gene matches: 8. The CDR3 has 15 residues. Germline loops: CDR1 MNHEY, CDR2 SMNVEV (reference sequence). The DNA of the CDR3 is TGTGCCAGCAGTCCTAGGGGGCTCGGGAATCAGCCCCAGCATTTT. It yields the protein CASSPRGLGNQPQHF.

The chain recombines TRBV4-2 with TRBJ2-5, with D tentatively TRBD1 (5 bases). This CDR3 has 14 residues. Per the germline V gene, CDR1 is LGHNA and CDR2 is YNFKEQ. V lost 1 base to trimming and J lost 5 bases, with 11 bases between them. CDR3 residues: CASSQGAGLETQYF. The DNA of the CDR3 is TGTGCCAGCAGCCAAGGGGCAGGGTTGGAGACCCAGTACTTC.

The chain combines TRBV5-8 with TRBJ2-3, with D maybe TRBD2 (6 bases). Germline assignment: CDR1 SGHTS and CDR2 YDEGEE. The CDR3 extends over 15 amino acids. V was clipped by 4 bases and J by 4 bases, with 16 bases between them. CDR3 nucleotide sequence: TGTGCCAGCAGCACGGGACTCCTTAGGGCAGATACGCAGTATTTT. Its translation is CASSTGLLRADTQYF. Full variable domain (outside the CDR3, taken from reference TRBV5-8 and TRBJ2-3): EAGVTQSPTHLIKTRGQQATLRCSPISGHTSVYWYQQALGLGLQFLLWYDEGEERNRGNFPPRFSGRQFPNYSSELNVNALELEDSALYLCASSTGLLRADTQYFGPGTRLTVL.

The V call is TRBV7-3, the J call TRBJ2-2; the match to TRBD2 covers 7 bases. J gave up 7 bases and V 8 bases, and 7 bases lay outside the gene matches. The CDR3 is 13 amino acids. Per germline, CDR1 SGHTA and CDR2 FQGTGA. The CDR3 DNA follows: TGTGCCAGCTCCAGAGGGGAGGGCGGGGAGCTGTTTTTT. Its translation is CASSRGEGGELFF.

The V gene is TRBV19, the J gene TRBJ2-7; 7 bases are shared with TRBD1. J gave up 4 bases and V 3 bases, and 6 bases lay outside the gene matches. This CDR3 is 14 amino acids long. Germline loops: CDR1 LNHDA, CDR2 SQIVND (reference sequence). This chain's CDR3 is CASSISGGYYEQYF. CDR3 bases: TGTGCCAGTAGTATCTCAGGGGGTTATTACGAGCAGTACTTC.

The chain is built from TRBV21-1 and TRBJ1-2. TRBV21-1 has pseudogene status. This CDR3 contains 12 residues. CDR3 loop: CAIFPRGVGYTF. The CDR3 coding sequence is TGTGCCATCTTTCCCCGCGGGGTCGGCTACACCTTC.

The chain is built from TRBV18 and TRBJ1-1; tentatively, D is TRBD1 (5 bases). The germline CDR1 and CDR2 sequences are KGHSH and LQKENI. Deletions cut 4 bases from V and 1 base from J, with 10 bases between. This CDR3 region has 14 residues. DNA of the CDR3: TGTGCCAGCTCACGAGGGACCGGGAACACTGAAGCTTTCTTT. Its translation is CASSRGTGNTEAFF.

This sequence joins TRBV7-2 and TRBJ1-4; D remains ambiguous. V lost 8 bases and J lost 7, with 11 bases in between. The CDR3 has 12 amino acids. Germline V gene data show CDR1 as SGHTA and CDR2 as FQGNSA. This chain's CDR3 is CASGRLGEKLFF. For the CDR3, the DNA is TGTGCCAGCGGGCGACTCGGTGAAAAACTGTTTTTT.

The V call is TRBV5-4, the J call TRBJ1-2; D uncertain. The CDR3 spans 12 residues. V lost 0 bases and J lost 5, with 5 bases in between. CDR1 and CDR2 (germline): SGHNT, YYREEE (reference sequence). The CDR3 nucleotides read TGTGCCAGCAGCTTGGCAGATTATGGCTACACCTTC. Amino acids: CASSLADYGYTF.

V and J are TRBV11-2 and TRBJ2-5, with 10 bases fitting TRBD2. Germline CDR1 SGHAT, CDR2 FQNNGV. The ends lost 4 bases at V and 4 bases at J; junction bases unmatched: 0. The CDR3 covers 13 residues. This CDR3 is CASSSSGRETQYF. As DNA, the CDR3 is TGTGCCAGCAGCTCTAGCGGGAGAGAGACCCAGTACTTC.

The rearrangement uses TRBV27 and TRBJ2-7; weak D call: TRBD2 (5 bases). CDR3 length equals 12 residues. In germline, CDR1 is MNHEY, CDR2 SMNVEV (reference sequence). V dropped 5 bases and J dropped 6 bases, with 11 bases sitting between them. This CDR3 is CASSERGAEQYF. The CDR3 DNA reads TGTGCCAGCAGTGAACGGGGTGCCGAGCAGTACTTC.

The CDR3 is CASSSGTGSEHEQFF. The CDR3 DNA reads as TGTGCCAGCAGCTCCGGGACAGGGAGTGAGCATGAGCAGTTCTTC. The V call is TRBV5-4, the J call TRBJ2-1; 9 nucleotides line up with TRBD1. The germline gives CDR1 SGHNT, CDR2 YYREEE (reference sequence). The ends lost 3 bases at V and 8 bases at J; junction bases unmatched: 9. The CDR3 contains 15 residues.

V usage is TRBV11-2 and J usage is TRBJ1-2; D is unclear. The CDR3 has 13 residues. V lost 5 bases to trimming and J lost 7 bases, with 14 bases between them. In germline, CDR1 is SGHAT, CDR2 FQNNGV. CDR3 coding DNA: TGTGCCAGCAGCGTAACCACCTGGGTTGGCTACACCTTC. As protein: CASSVTTWVGYTF.

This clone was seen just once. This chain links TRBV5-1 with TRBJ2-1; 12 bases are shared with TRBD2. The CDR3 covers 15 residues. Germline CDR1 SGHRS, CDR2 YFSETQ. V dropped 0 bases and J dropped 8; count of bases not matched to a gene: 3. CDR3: CASSLAPSGRDEQFF. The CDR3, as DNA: TGCGCCAGCAGCTTGGCCCCTAGCGGGAGGGATGAGCAGTTCTTC.

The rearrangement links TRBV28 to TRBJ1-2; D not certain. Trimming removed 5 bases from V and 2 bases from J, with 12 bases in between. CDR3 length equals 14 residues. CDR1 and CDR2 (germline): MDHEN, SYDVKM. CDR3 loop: CASSPPGRNYGYTF. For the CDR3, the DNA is TGTGCCAGCAGTCCCCCCGGGCGAAACTATGGCTACACCTTC.